Presented here are 25 T cell receptor beta chains from one specimen sequenced in a study of blood T cell repertoires in COVID-19. Repertoires were generated with immunoSEQ multiplex PCR, while TCRdb's copy carries only in-frame clones and drops some. The table lists around 230,000 clones, about 83% of them singletons. The sample comprised peripheral blood. Receptors originate from a woman in her fifties or sixties with acute or convalescent COVID-19.

The chain employs TRBV5-1 and TRBJ1-3; D perhaps matches TRBD1 (6 bases). The germline V and J ends were trimmed by 4 bases and 0 bases, with 8 bases remaining between them. Germline assignment: CDR1 SGHRS and CDR2 YFSETQ. This CDR3 has 14 residues. CDR3: CASSRGGSGNTIYF. The DNA for the CDR3 is TGCGCCAGCAGCCGAGGGGGCTCTGGAAACACCATATATTTT.

The V call is TRBV7-3, the J call TRBJ2-5; D ambiguous. Germline-derived CDR1 and CDR2 are SGHTA and FQGTGA. The CDR3 is 13 amino acids. Trimming took off 5 bases at V and 5 bases at J, with 12 bases between the two ends. In DNA form, the CDR3 reads TGTGCCAGCAGCCAAACCCCGGTGGAGACCCAGTACTTC. Its translation: CASSQTPVETQYF.

The chain has TRBV6-5 and TRBJ2-7; D is perhaps TRBD1 (5 bases). Germline lookup yields CDR1 MNHEY and CDR2 SVGAGI. The V end was cut by 6 bases, the J end by 2 bases, with 17 bases between. CDR3 length: 15 residues. The CDR3 here is CASSPRAQGTYEQYF. The DNA for the CDR3 is TGTGCCAGCAGCCCCAGGGCCCAGGGCACCTACGAGCAGTACTTC.

This rearrangement joins TRBV6-2 or TRBV6-3 to TRBJ1-5; TRBD1 aligns across 9 bases. This CDR3 comprises 16 residues. CDR1 is MNHEY, CDR2 SVGEGT, per germline. The V gene end was trimmed by 6 bases and the J gene end by 5 bases; junction bases not matched to a gene: 11. The CDR3 is CASSPLQGAGDQPQHF. In DNA, the CDR3 is TGTGCCAGCAGCCCTTTACAGGGGGCAGGGGATCAGCCCCAGCATTTT.

The chain employs TRBV2 and TRBJ1-4; 9 nucleotides match TRBD1. Germline CDR1 is SNHLY and CDR2 is FYNNEI. The CDR3 sequence is 14 residues long. Trimming at V came to 6 bases and at J to 10 bases, leaving 9 bases not matched to a gene. DNA of the CDR3: TGTGCCAGCAGCGACCGGGACAGGGTCGGAAAACTGTTTTTT. Its translation: CASSDRDRVGKLFF.

The chain uses TRBV5-4 and TRBJ2-7; 7 bases agree with TRBD2. The CDR3 sequence is 15 residues long. The V and J ends lost 3 bases and 2 bases, in that order; junction bases with no gene match: 8. Germline-derived CDR1 and CDR2 are SGHNT and YYREEE (reference sequence). The CDR3, as DNA: TGTGCCAGCAGCTGGGGAGGGATCTCGGCCTACGAGCAGTACTTC. The encoded protein is CASSWGGISAYEQYF.

Written as DNA, the CDR3 is TGTGCCAGCAGTGAAATGGGCCATTTCGGGGAGCTGTTTTTT. Its protein is CASSEMGHFGELFF. The gene calls are TRBV2 and TRBJ2-2; D uncertain. The CDR3 contains 14 residues. The V gene's germline CDR1 is SNHLY and CDR2 FYNNEI. With 2 bases removed from V and 7 bases from J, the gap between germline ends came to 11 bases.

CDR3 protein: CASSQSLSTDTQYF. CDR3 sequence (DNA): TGTGCCAGCAGCCAATCCCTTAGCACAGATACGCAGTATTTT. The chain is built from TRBV3-1 (or the pseudogene TRBV3-2) and TRBJ2-3; D not resolved. The germline V and J ends were trimmed by 2 bases and 0 bases, with 6 bases remaining between them. This CDR3 region has 14 residues. Germline V gives CDR1 LGHDT, CDR2 YNNKEL (reference sequence).

The chain has TRBV27 and TRBJ2-1, with a tentative D call TRBD2 (5 bases). From germline, CDR1 is MNHEY and CDR2 SMNVEV (reference sequence). With 5 bases removed from V and 1 base from J, the gap between germline ends came to 12 bases. This CDR3 contains 15 residues. The CDR3, as DNA: TGTGCCAGCAGTAGGAGGAAGACTTCCTACAATGAGCAGTTCTTC. It codes for CASSRRKTSYNEQFF.

The gene calls are TRBV19 and TRBJ2-5, with 9 bases identical to TRBD2. The germline V gene has CDR1 LNHDA and CDR2 SQIVND (reference sequence). CDR3 size: 16 residues. J gave up 4 bases and V 1 base, and 7 bases lay outside the gene matches. Here the CDR3 reads CASSIGLAGVLETQYF. The CDR3 bases are TGTGCCAGTAGTATAGGATTAGCGGGAGTTTTAGAGACCCAGTACTTC.

This clone was picked up one time. This chain joins TRBV27 and TRBJ2-1; TRBD1 matches at 9 bases. Germline V gene lookup returns CDR1 MNHEY and CDR2 SMNVEV (reference sequence). This CDR3 is 13 amino acids long. J was trimmed by 4 bases and V by 8 bases; bases with no gene match: 3. In DNA, the CDR3 is TGTGCCAGCCGGGACAGGGAATACAATGAGCAGTTCTTC. Protein product: CASRDREYNEQFF.

This chain joins TRBV7-9 and TRBJ2-7; the match to TRBD1 covers 10 bases. In germline, CDR1 is SEHNR, CDR2 FQNEAQ (reference sequence). The CDR3 extends over 14 amino acids. CDR3 sequence (DNA): TGTGCAAGCGCCCGGGACAGGGGTCCAATGGAGCAGTACTTC. Translating it yields CASARDRGPMEQYF.

V usage is TRBV15 and J usage is TRBJ2-5; D perhaps matches TRBD2 (6 bases). Germline lookup yields CDR1 LNHNV and CDR2 YYDKDF (reference sequence). CDR3 length equals 15 residues. Trimming cost V 0 bases and J 3 bases, with 11 bases left between them. In DNA, the CDR3 is TGTGCCACCAGCAGAGATGGGATAGCGGAAGAGACCCAGTACTTC. Amino acid sequence: CATSRDGIAEETQYF. Variable domain in full (rest from reference TRBV15 and TRBJ2-5): DAMVIQNPRYQVTQFGKPVTLSCSQTLNHNVMYWYQQKSSQAPKLLFHYYDKDFNNEADTPDNFQSRRPNTSFCFLDIRSPGLGDTAMYLCATSRDGIAEETQYFGPGTRLLVL.

The gene calls are TRBV9 and TRBJ1-6; 11 nucleotides align to TRBD1. The V gene's germline CDR1 is SGDLS and CDR2 YYNGEE. The CDR3 spans 16 residues. J lost 2 bases, V lost 4 bases, and 2 bases had no gene match. In DNA form, the CDR3 reads TGTGCCAGCAGCCCGGGACAGGGGGCCTATAATTCACCCCTCCACTTT. Protein product: CASSPGQGAYNSPLHF.

The chain uses TRBV7-9 and TRBJ2-7, with D unresolved. V gave up 5 bases and J gave up 0 bases, with 8 bases separating them. This CDR3 contains 13 residues. Germline-derived CDR1 and CDR2 are SEHNR and FQNEAQ (reference sequence). CDR3 sequence: CASSAASSYEQYF. The CDR3 DNA reads TGTGCCAGCAGCGCCGCCAGCTCCTACGAGCAGTACTTC.

V usage is TRBV2 and J usage is TRBJ2-5; maybe TRBD2 (5 bases). The germline V gene has CDR1 SNHLY and CDR2 FYNNEI. This CDR3 has 11 amino acids. V lost 7 bases, J lost 3 bases, and 6 bases lay in between. CDR3 residues: CASNGEETQYF. In DNA, the CDR3 is TGTGCCAGCAACGGGGAAGAGACCCAGTACTTC.

This clone was seen a few times. This chain uses TRBV27 with TRBJ2-7, with a possible D match to TRBD1 (5 bases). CDR1 is MNHEY and CDR2 is SMNVEV in the germline V gene (reference sequence). The CDR3 is 14 amino acids. Trimming removed 5 bases from V and 3 bases from J, with 14 bases in between. CDR3 in amino acids: CASSRYDSNYEQYF. CDR3 coding DNA: TGTGCCAGCAGTCGCTACGACAGTAACTACGAGCAGTACTTC.

V usage is TRBV2 and J usage is TRBJ2-5; D call uncertain. The germline CDR1 and CDR2 sequences are SNHLY and FYNNEI. This CDR3 comprises 13 residues. V gave up 11 bases and J gave up 2 bases, with 15 bases separating them. The CDR3 sequence: CASTQSEQETQYF. CDR3 bases: TGTGCCTCTACTCAATCGGAGCAAGAGACCCAGTACTTC.

V and J are TRBV3-1 (or the pseudogene TRBV3-2) and TRBJ2-2; D unclear. The V gene's germline CDR1 is LGHDT and CDR2 YNNKEL (reference sequence). The V end lost 3 bases, the J end lost 1 base, and 3 bases lay between the germline ends. There are 13 residues in the CDR3. The CDR3, as DNA: TGTGCCAGCAGCCATCTGAACACCGGGGAGCTGTTTTTT. It encodes CASSHLNTGELFF.

The V call is TRBV29-1, the J call TRBJ1-1; TRBD1 is a possible D gene (6 bases). CDR1 SQVTM and CDR2 ANQGSEA come from the germline V gene. This CDR3 has 14 residues. Trimming pared 3 bases from V and 4 bases from J, leaving 15 bases between. In DNA, the CDR3 is TGCAGCGTTGATCAGGGGAGGGTTGGCACTGAAGCTTTCTTT. Amino acid sequence: CSVDQGRVGTEAFF. Based on the CDR3 plus reference TRBV29-1 and TRBJ1-1, the full variable domain is SAVISQKPSRDICQRGTSLTIQCQVDSQVTMMFWYRQQPGQSLTLIATANQGSEATYESGFVIDKFPISRPNLTFSTLTVSNMSPEDSSIYLCSVDQGRVGTEAFFGQGTRLTVV.

The chain recombines TRBV19 with TRBJ1-2; 10 bases match TRBD1. V shed 4 bases, J shed 4 bases, and the junction held 6 bases outside the gene matches. CDR1 is LNHDA and CDR2 is SQIVND in the germline V gene (reference sequence). The length of the CDR3 is 15 residues. The CDR3 nucleotides are TGTGCCAGTAGTACTCCGACAGGGGGCCTCTATGGCTACACCTTC. This gives the protein CASSTPTGGLYGYTF.

The chain has TRBV19 and TRBJ1-6; the match to TRBD1 covers 8 bases. This CDR3 is built from 15 residues. The germline gives CDR1 LNHDA, CDR2 SQIVND (reference sequence). The ends lost 4 bases at V and 9 bases at J; junction bases unmatched: 8. Written as DNA, the CDR3 is TGTGCCAGTAGTAACCCGCAGGGGGCTTCTTCACCCCTCCACTTT. Translated, it gives CASSNPQGASSPLHF.

This clone came up many times. This chain uses TRBV24-1 with TRBJ2-2, with TRBD1 matching over 11 bases. Germline values: CDR1 KGHDR, CDR2 SFDVKD. V lost 4 bases to trimming and J lost 7 bases; unmatched junction nucleotides: 7. The CDR3 covers 16 residues. CDR3 amino acids: CATSERGQGVIGELFF. CDR3 bases: TGTGCCACCAGTGAACGGGGACAGGGGGTGATCGGGGAGCTGTTTTTT.

The table lists this clone with a count of one. The chain uses TRBV28 and TRBJ1-2; a weak D match, TRBD1 (5 bases). This CDR3 is built from 16 residues. V was clipped by 10 bases and J by 1 base, with 22 bases between them. Per the germline V gene, CDR1 is MDHEN and CDR2 is SYDVKM. CDR3 DNA: TGTGCCATCGCTCTCCCCTCAGGGCATGGTAACTATGGCTACACCTTC. Encoded protein: CAIALPSGHGNYGYTF.

The chain recombines TRBV28 with TRBJ1-5, with a possible D match to TRBD1 (6 bases). Germline-derived CDR1 and CDR2 are MDHEN and SYDVKM. The length of the CDR3 is 12 residues. V was cut by 6 bases and J by 8 bases, with 11 bases left in between. The DNA for the CDR3 is TGTGCCAGCAGCACAGGGAGAGAGCCCCAGCATTTT. Translation: CASSTGREPQHF.